This TCR beta chain was found in a study of cytomegalovirus exposure and HLA in healthy donors. Overall study findings and caveats: Generally TCR sequences proved uncommon, though certain public TCRs appeared in numerous donors. In a later analysis, common viral pathogens appeared linked to several of the most significant clusters.

Trimming removed 11 bases from V and 3 bases from J, with 14 bases in between. Germline loops: CDR1 MNHNS, CDR2 SASEGT. This CDR3 has 13 residues. In the case of this clone: Its specificity is not known.

PCR used 60 Vbeta primers and 13 Jbeta primers. The method was immunoSEQ multiplex PCR; TCRdb's version includes in-frame clones alone and lacks a portion of them. This sample has approximately 140,000 clones, with more than 65% found just once. The chain has TRBV6-1 and TRBJ2-1, with a possible D match to TRBD1 (5 bases). The TCR sequence derives from a man aged 45-65 years in good health and CMV-seropositive. The sample consisted of PBMCs. The chain's CDR3 is CAGRKDSYNEQFF. CDR3 in DNA: TGTGCCGGAAGGAAAGACAGCTACAATGAGCAGTTCTTC.